The 20 T cell receptor beta chains below all came from one sample that was sequenced in a study of T cells in localized non-small cell lung cancer. Libraries were prepared by immunoSEQ multiplex PCR; TCRdb keeps only in-frame clonotypes and omits some of them. The sample holds approximately 15,000 clones; nearly 90% are singletons and the top ten take less than 1.5%. This specimen consisted of peripheral blood mononuclear cells, obtained before any cancer treatment. The receptors derive from a woman between 40 and 69 years old with stage III lung adenocarcinoma.

V usage is TRBV10-2 and J usage is TRBJ2-5, with 9 bases identical to TRBD2. The CDR3 covers 14 residues. Germline V gene data show CDR1 as WSHSY and CDR2 as SAAADI. V lost 7 bases to trimming and J lost 4 bases; unmatched junction nucleotides: 7. This chain's CDR3 is CASTGSGGRETQYF. In DNA form, the CDR3 reads TGCGCCAGCACTGGTAGCGGGGGACGAGAGACCCAGTACTTC.

The chain employs TRBV25-1 and TRBJ2-1, with TRBD2 identical over 7 bases. V lost 3 bases and J lost 7; bases outside the gene matches: 12. Germline CDR1 MGHDK, CDR2 SYGVNS. The CDR3 consists of 16 residues. This CDR3 is CASSDVGGSGWNEQFF. In DNA form, the CDR3 reads TGTGCCAGCAGTGATGTCGGCGGGAGCGGTTGGAATGAGCAGTTCTTC.

Note on this clone: An end of the junction differs from the germline gene, which may be a read error. The CDR3 DNA is TGCAGCGCCGGGACAGGGTCCTTC. Translated: CSAGTGSF. The chain joins TRBV29-1 to TRBJ2-4; 9 bases align to TRBD1. Germline lookup yields CDR1 SQVTM and CDR2 ANQGSEA. The length of the CDR3 is 8 residues.

The rearrangement joins TRBV2 to TRBJ1-4, with D perhaps matching TRBD1 (5 bases). The CDR3 length is 12 residues. The V end lost 8 bases, the J end lost 7 bases, and 11 bases lay between the germline ends. CDR1 is SNHLY and CDR2 is FYNNEI in the germline V gene. The CDR3 bases are TGTGCCAGCCTTGAAGGGGTTGAAAAACTGTTTTTT. Translated, it gives CASLEGVEKLFF.

The chain combines TRBV7-2 with TRBJ2-5; D may be TRBD1 or TRBD2 (5 bases each). V lost 5 bases, J lost 3 bases, and 13 bases lay in between. The CDR3 has 14 amino acids. CDR1 is SGHTA, CDR2 FQGNSA, per germline. The CDR3 protein is CASSVMGEKETQYF. The CDR3, as DNA: TGTGCCAGCAGCGTTATGGGGGAAAAAGAGACCCAGTACTTC.

V and J are TRBV9 and TRBJ2-7; D ambiguous. The CDR3 consists of 13 residues. V gave up 0 bases and J gave up 1 base, with 5 bases separating them. Germline V CDR1 and CDR2: SGDLS, YYNGEE. CDR3 sequence (DNA): TGTGCCAGCAGCGTAGGTCAGTCCTACGAGCAGTACTTC. This sequence encodes CASSVGQSYEQYF.

The rearrangement uses TRBV12-5 and TRBJ1-2, with D maybe TRBD1 (6 bases). V gave up 1 base and J gave up 4 bases, with 25 bases separating them. CDR1 LGHNT and CDR2 FRNRAP come from the germline V gene. CDR3 length equals 19 residues. The chain's CDR3 is CASGLATPLQGALGYGYTF. CDR3 nucleotides: TGTGCTAGTGGTTTGGCTACCCCCCTACAGGGCGCCCTAGGCTATGGCTACACCTTC.

CDR3 region: CASSYALRDRPPLHF. DNA for the CDR3: TGTGCCAGCAGCTACGCGCTCCGGGACAGGCCACCCCTCCACTTT. The gene calls are TRBV7-9 and TRBJ1-6; 8 bases fit TRBD1. Trimming removed 4 bases from V and 11 bases from J; junction bases left unmatched: 10. The CDR3 has 15 residues. Germline V gene lookup returns CDR1 SEHNR and CDR2 FQNEAQ (reference sequence).

This chain joins TRBV11-1 and TRBJ1-2; 7 bases match TRBD1. V gave up 8 bases and J gave up 3 bases; unmatched junction bases: 3. CDR1 and CDR2 from the germline V gene are SGHAT and FQDESV (reference sequence). The CDR3 is 12 amino acids. CDR3 nucleotide sequence: TGTGCCAGCGCAGGGGGTTACTATGGCTACACCTTC. It is translated as CASAGGYYGYTF.

The chain combines TRBV19 with TRBJ2-1; 10 bases fit TRBD2. With V trimmed by 1 base and J by 7 bases, 4 bases remained unmatched. The germline CDR1 and CDR2 sequences are LNHDA and SQIVND (reference sequence). This CDR3 spans 15 amino acids. The CDR3 loop is CASSIASGSGNEQFF. The CDR3 DNA follows: TGTGCCAGTAGTATAGCTAGCGGGAGTGGTAATGAGCAGTTCTTC.

The chain carries TRBV2 and TRBJ1-4; 8 bases line up with TRBD1. V lost 6 bases, J lost 3 bases, and 3 bases stayed unmatched. The CDR3 extends over 14 amino acids. CDR1 and CDR2 from the germline V gene are SNHLY and FYNNEI. The CDR3 protein is CASSLQGANEKLFF. The CDR3 region has the DNA TGTGCCAGCAGCCTACAGGGGGCTAATGAAAAACTGTTTTTT.

The V and J genes are TRBV7-3 and TRBJ1-1, with a weak D call TRBD1 (5 bases). The CDR3 extends over 12 amino acids. Germline V gene sequence: CDR1 SGHTA, CDR2 FQGTGA. Between the trimmed V and J ends, which lost 4 bases and 8 bases, there was a span of 11 bases. The CDR3 DNA is TGTGCCAGCAGCTCGGGACCGTTCGAAGCTTTCTTT. It specifies CASSSGPFEAFF.

The sample holds a few counts of this clone. The V call is TRBV7-9, the J call TRBJ1-5, with a weak D call TRBD1 (6 bases). The V and J ends lost 5 bases and 0 bases respectively, with 11 bases between them. This CDR3 region has 15 residues. CDR1 SEHNR and CDR2 FQNEAQ come from the germline V gene (reference sequence). CDR3 in DNA: TGTGCCAGCAGCGCAGGACAGTTTAGCAATCAGCCCCAGCATTTT. It is translated as CASSAGQFSNQPQHF. Combining the CDR3 with reference TRBV7-9 and TRBJ1-5 gives the whole variable domain DTGVSQNPRHKITKRGQNVTFRCDPISEHNRLYWYRQTLGQGPEFLTYFQNEAQLEKSRLLSDRFSAERPKGSFSTLEIQRTEQGDSAMYLCASSAGQFSNQPQHFGDGTRLSIL.

The CDR3: CASSLQGAVNTGELFF. As DNA, the CDR3 is TGTGCCAGCAGCTTACAGGGGGCGGTGAACACCGGGGAGCTGTTTTTT. This chain uses TRBV7-9 with TRBJ2-2; 8 bases match TRBD1. Germline V CDR1 and CDR2: SEHNR, FQNEAQ (reference sequence). CDR3 length equals 16 residues. V shed 2 bases and J 1 base; nucleotides not matched to a gene: 3. The entire variable domain, with the rest obtained from reference TRBV7-9 and TRBJ2-2, is as follows: DTGVSQNPRHKITKRGQNVTFRCDPISEHNRLYWYRQTLGQGPEFLTYFQNEAQLEKSRLLSDRFSAERPKGSFSTLEIQRTEQGDSAMYLCASSLQGAVNTGELFFGEGSRLTVL.

The rearrangement joins TRBV5-8 to TRBJ2-7; 10 bases map to TRBD1. Trimming took 10 bases from V and 0 from J; bases not matched to a gene: 7. CDR1 SGHTS and CDR2 YDEGEE come from the germline V gene. This CDR3 spans 14 amino acids. DNA of the CDR3: TGTGCCGGACGAGGACAGGGGGTCTCCTACGAGCAGTACTTC. This encodes CAGRGQGVSYEQYF.

V usage is TRBV2 and J usage is TRBJ2-2; 10 bases are shared with TRBD1. Per the germline V gene, CDR1 is SNHLY and CDR2 is FYNNEI. With V trimmed by 8 bases and J by 3 bases, 6 bases remained unmatched. This CDR3 contains 15 residues. The CDR3 reads CASGGQGRDTGELFF. The CDR3 DNA reads as TGTGCCAGCGGGGGACAGGGGAGGGACACCGGGGAGCTGTTTTTT.

The rearrangement uses TRBV7-2 and TRBJ2-3; D is uncertain. There are 16 residues in the CDR3. V lost 1 base to trimming and J lost 2 bases, with 13 bases between them. The germline V gene has CDR1 SGHTA and CDR2 FQGNSA. As DNA, the CDR3 is TGTGCCAGCAGCTTAGGTCAAACCACCCACACAGATACGCAGTATTTT. It codes for CASSLGQTTHTDTQYF.

CDR3: CASSGIAAPPLYEQYF. The CDR3 nucleotides are TGTGCCAGCAGCGGGATTGCGGCGCCCCCCCTCTACGAGCAGTACTTC. The chain is built from TRBV7-9 and TRBJ2-7; D unclear. This CDR3 is built from 16 residues. Trimming left V 5 bases short and J 3 bases short, with 20 bases between. In germline, CDR1 is SEHNR, CDR2 FQNEAQ (reference sequence).

The chain recombines TRBV27 with TRBJ1-1; perhaps TRBD1 as D (5 bases). This CDR3 is 17 amino acids long. From germline, CDR1 is MNHEY and CDR2 SMNVEV (reference sequence). V was pared by 4 bases and J by 0 bases, with 18 bases between. The CDR3 coding sequence is TGTGCCAGCAGTTCCCTCGGTCGGGGGGAATTGAACACTGAAGCTTTCTTT. Amino acids: CASSSLGRGELNTEAFF.

This rearrangement joins TRBV6-6 to TRBJ2-1; D possibly corresponds to TRBD2 (5 bases). This CDR3 region has 13 residues. Per the germline V gene, CDR1 is MNHNY and CDR2 is SVGAGI (reference sequence). V dropped 2 bases and J dropped 8 bases, with 10 bases sitting between them. CDR3 sequence (DNA): TGTGCCAGCAGTTACGGGAGTCGGGATGAGCAGTTCTTC. The encoded protein is CASSYGSRDEQFF.